Each of the 14 T cell receptor beta chains below was sequenced from the same sample in a study of blood T cell repertoires in COVID-19. Libraries were prepared by immunoSEQ multiplex PCR; TCRdb keeps only in-frame clonotypes and omits some of them. Counted here are some 200,000 clones, over 75% occurring once; the ten biggest clones make up 0.5% to 0.6%. Sequencing was carried out using peripheral blood. All receptors come from a man in his forties or fifties with acute or convalescent COVID-19.

The chain uses TRBV11-2 and TRBJ1-3, with 7 bases lining up with TRBD1. The CDR3 is 17 amino acids. Looked up from germline, CDR1 is SGHAT and CDR2 is FQNNGV. The V and J ends lost 4 bases and 0 bases, in that order; junction bases with no gene match: 9. Written as DNA, the CDR3 is TGTGCCAGCAGCTCCAATACAGGGGTCTACTCTGGAAACACCATATATTTT. This translates into CASSSNTGVYSGNTIYF.

The chain is built from TRBV5-5 and TRBJ1-5; 8 bases line up with TRBD1. CDR1 and CDR2 from the germline V gene are SGHKS and YYEKEE (reference sequence). Trimming removed 0 bases from V and 6 bases from J; junction bases left unmatched: 5. The CDR3 covers 15 residues. The CDR3 DNA sequence: TGTGCCAGCAGCTTGGGGACAGGGTACGGTCAGCCCCAGCATTTT. It codes for CASSLGTGYGQPQHF. Drawing the rest from reference TRBV5-5 and TRBJ1-5, the complete variable domain is DAGVTQSPTHLIKTRGQQVTLRCSPISGHKSVSWYQQVLGQGPQFIFQYYEKEERGRGNFPDRFSARQFPNYSSELNVNALLLGDSALYLCASSLGTGYGQPQHFGDGTRLSIL.

V is TRBV28 and J is TRBJ2-7; tentatively, D is TRBD1 (6 bases). Germline V gene lookup returns CDR1 MDHEN and CDR2 SYDVKM. The ends were cut back, 5 bases at V and 4 bases at J, with 18 bases in the middle. CDR3 length: 15 residues. The CDR3 sequence: CASSAIPGERYEQYF. The CDR3, as DNA: TGTGCCAGCAGTGCCATCCCAGGGGAGAGGTACGAGCAGTACTTC. Supplemented by reference TRBV28 and TRBJ2-7, the full variable domain reads DVKVTQSSRYLVKRTGEKVFLECVQDMDHENMFWYRQDPGLGLRLIYFSYDVKMKEKGDIPEGYSVSREKKERFSLILESASTNQTSMYLCASSAIPGERYEQYFGPGTRLTVT.

This sequence joins TRBV6-1 and TRBJ2-7; TRBD1 agrees at 7 bases. In germline, CDR1 is MNHNS, CDR2 SASEGT. This CDR3 contains 15 residues. With V trimmed by 2 bases and J by 0 bases, 4 bases remained unmatched. In nucleotides, the CDR3 is TGTGCCAGCAGTGAATCAGGGACAGCCTCCTACGAGCAGTACGTC. Its translation: CASSESGTASYEQYV.

This chain connects TRBV28 to TRBJ1-6, with 10 bases lining up with TRBD1. CDR1 MDHEN and CDR2 SYDVKM come from the germline V gene. The CDR3 is 14 amino acids. With 5 bases clipped from V and 9 bases from J, the junction kept 4 bases outside the gene matches. The CDR3 region is CASSHRDRGSPLHF. In DNA form, the CDR3 reads TGTGCCAGCAGTCACCGGGACAGGGGTTCACCCCTCCACTTT.

V is TRBV27 and J is TRBJ2-3, with TRBD2 matching over 8 bases. CDR3 length: 19 amino acids. V lost 7 bases and J lost 6; bases outside the gene matches: 24. Looked up from germline, CDR1 is MNHEY and CDR2 is SMNVEV (reference sequence). CDR3 nucleotide sequence: TGTGCCAGCACCCCGGCGCTACTGACTAGCGTATACCGGAGGGATACGCAGTATTTT. Its protein is CASTPALLTSVYRRDTQYF.

The chain recombines TRBV28 with TRBJ2-2; D is perhaps TRBD1 (6 bases). Germline loops: CDR1 MDHEN, CDR2 SYDVKM. The CDR3 is 15 residues long. The V end was cut by 6 bases, the J end by 4 bases, with 15 bases between. The CDR3 bases are TGTGCCAGCAGCCTCCCAGGGGATCGCACCGGGGAGCTGTTTTTT. It is translated as CASSLPGDRTGELFF.

The chain is built from TRBV5-1 and TRBJ2-6; 7 bases fit TRBD1. Germline V gene sequence: CDR1 SGHRS, CDR2 YFSETQ. The CDR3 runs 18 residues. With V trimmed by 2 bases and J by 3 bases, 11 bases remained unmatched. The CDR3 sequence is CASSLGGARASGANVLTF. CDR3 DNA sequence: TGCGCCAGCAGCTTAGGGGGCGCCCGGGCTAGTGGGGCCAACGTCCTGACTTTC.

The CDR3 sequence: CATDSNTGELFF. CDR3 DNA sequence: TGTGCTACAGACAGCAACACCGGGGAGCTGTTTTTT. This sequence joins TRBV30 and TRBJ2-2, with D perhaps matching TRBD1 (5 bases). The CDR3 is 12 residues long. Germline lookup yields CDR1 GTSNPN and CDR2 SVGIG (reference sequence). The entire variable domain, with the rest obtained from reference TRBV30 and TRBJ2-2, is as follows: SQTIHQWPATLVQPVGSPLSLECTVEGTSNPNLYWYRQAAGRGLQLLFYSVGIGQISSEVPQNLSASRPQDRQFILSSKKLLLSDSGFYLCATDSNTGELFFGEGSRLTVL.

This clone was recorded once. The chain joins TRBV12-3 or TRBV12-4 to TRBJ1-1; 8 bases agree with TRBD1. The CDR3 length is 13 residues. V lost 6 bases and J lost 4; bases outside the gene matches: 4. The CDR3 loop reads CASRQGEVTEAFF. DNA for the CDR3: TGTGCCAGCAGACAGGGGGAGGTCACTGAAGCTTTCTTT.

V usage is TRBV10-3 and J usage is TRBJ2-7, with 12 bases lining up with TRBD2. Trimming cost V 0 bases and J 5 bases; bases outside gene matches: 17. The CDR3 is made up of 20 amino acids. Germline V CDR1 and CDR2: ENHRY, SYGVKD. In nucleotides, the CDR3 is TGTGCCATCAGTGAGTCTGGGTACGGTGGACTAGCGGGGTTAGGGGACGAGCAGTACTTC. Its translation: CAISESGYGGLAGLGDEQYF.

The rearrangement joins TRBV2 to TRBJ1-4, with 9 bases that match TRBD1. V lost 10 bases and J lost 8; bases outside the gene matches: 11. This CDR3 is built from 14 residues. Germline V gene sequence: CDR1 SNHLY, CDR2 FYNNEI. The CDR3 bases are TGTGCCACACAGGGGACAGGGTATGAAGAAAAACTGTTTTTT. Its protein product is CATQGTGYEEKLFF.

J is TRBJ1-3 and V is TRBV11-2, with D unclear. Trimming took off 2 bases at V and 0 bases at J, with 14 bases between the two ends. Germline V gene sequence: CDR1 SGHAT, CDR2 FQNNGV. There are 17 residues in the CDR3. Here the CDR3 DNA reads TGTGCCAGCAGCTTAAATGTAGGTGGGAGCTCTGGAAACACCATATATTTT. It yields the protein CASSLNVGGSSGNTIYF.

This sequence joins TRBV11-2 and TRBJ1-1; D unclear. V was shortened by 0 bases and J by 0 bases, with 2 bases between the two germline ends. CDR3 length equals 13 residues. Per the germline V gene, CDR1 is SGHAT and CDR2 is FQNNGV. DNA for the CDR3: TGTGCCAGCAGCTTAGACGTGAACACTGAAGCTTTCTTT. It specifies CASSLDVNTEAFF.